The 18 T cell receptor beta chains reported below all come from one sample, sequenced in a study of blood T cell repertoires in COVID-19. Only in-frame clones appear in the TCRdb table, and some are missing; sequencing was by immunoSEQ multiplex PCR. The sample lists 200,000 to 300,000 clones; roughly 86% were seen once. Sequencing was performed on peripheral blood. The source of these receptors is a man older than 75 with acute or convalescent COVID-19.

The chain recombines TRBV15 with TRBJ1-5; TRBD1 aligns across 9 bases. The CDR3 is 15 amino acids. V dropped 2 bases and J dropped 6; count of bases not matched to a gene: 5. CDR1 is LNHNV and CDR2 is YYDKDF in the germline V gene (reference sequence). The CDR3 reads CATSRNRGHVQPQHF. In DNA, the CDR3 is TGTGCCACCAGCAGAAACAGGGGGCACGTTCAGCCCCAGCATTTT.

V and J are TRBV7-2 and TRBJ2-5; D possibly corresponds to TRBD1 (5 bases). Looked up from germline, CDR1 is SGHTA and CDR2 is FQGNSA. CDR3 length: 14 residues. Trimming removed 2 bases from V and 5 bases from J, with 12 bases in between. Here the CDR3 DNA reads TGTGCCAGCAGCTTAACCGGAAAGGGGGAGACCCAGTACTTC. Translated: CASSLTGKGETQYF.

The chain recombines TRBV3-1 (or the pseudogene TRBV3-2) with TRBJ2-7; D is perhaps TRBD1 (6 bases). CDR3 size: 15 residues. Trimming removed 4 bases at V and 2 bases at J, with 15 bases between. In germline, CDR1 is LGHDT, CDR2 YNNKEL (reference sequence). This CDR3 is CASSLATGVAYEQYF. CDR3 coding DNA: TGTGCCAGCAGCCTAGCGACAGGCGTTGCCTACGAGCAGTACTTC.

The chain uses TRBV6-1 and TRBJ1-2; D is possibly TRBD1 (6 bases). With 3 bases removed from V and 1 base from J, the gap between germline ends came to 15 bases. This CDR3 region has 16 residues. CDR1 and CDR2 (germline): MNHNS, SASEGT. The CDR3 DNA follows: TGTGCCAGCAGTGAGTGGGACAACAACTTTAACTATGGCTACACCTTC. It specifies CASSEWDNNFNYGYTF.

V gene TRBV11-3 combines with J gene TRBJ2-3; 7 bases map to TRBD2. The CDR3 loop spans 16 amino acids. The V gene's germline CDR1 is SGHNT and CDR2 YENEEA. Trimming removed 5 bases from V and 1 base from J; junction bases left unmatched: 9. For the CDR3, the DNA is TGTGCCAGCAGCCCAACCGGCAGCGGGGGCACAGATACGCAGTATTTT. This codes for CASSPTGSGGTDTQYF.

The V gene is TRBV5-5, the J gene TRBJ1-1, with D unresolved. This CDR3 has 13 amino acids. V was shortened by 0 bases and J by 2 bases, with 5 bases between the two germline ends. The germline gives CDR1 SGHKS, CDR2 YYEKEE (reference sequence). CDR3 nucleotides: TGTGCCAGCAGCTTGGACAGAAACACTGAAGCTTTCTTT. It translates to CASSLDRNTEAFF.

The J gene is TRBJ1-1, the V gene TRBV3-1 (or the pseudogene TRBV3-2); tentatively, D is TRBD1 (5 bases). V lost 1 base and J 4 bases, leaving 10 bases between the germline ends. The CDR3 totals 14 residues. Germline CDR1 LGHDT, CDR2 YNNKEL (reference sequence). The CDR3 nucleotides are TGTGCCAGCAGCCAAGTATCAGGGCTCACTGAAGCTTTCTTT. Translation: CASSQVSGLTEAFF.

The chain is built from TRBV24-1 and TRBJ2-1; 7 positions agree with TRBD1. Germline V gene lookup returns CDR1 KGHDR and CDR2 SFDVKD. The CDR3 spans 16 residues. Trimming took 4 bases from V and 3 from J; bases not matched to a gene: 8. CDR3 bases: TGTGCCACCAGTGACCCCGGGACAGCGAACTACAATGAGCAGTTCTTC. This gives the protein CATSDPGTANYNEQFF.

The CDR3 bases are TGTGCCAGCAGTACGGGGACAGGGGGAAGGCAGCCCCAGCATTTT. Encoded protein: CASSTGTGGRQPQHF. The J gene is TRBJ1-5, the V gene TRBV27, with 11 positions matching TRBD1. The germline gives CDR1 MNHEY, CDR2 SMNVEV (reference sequence). The trim removed 5 bases at V and 7 bases at J, leaving 7 bases unmatched. The length of the CDR3 is 15 residues.

This clone has just a few counts. CDR3 loop: CASSEWLPRNTEAFF. The CDR3, as DNA: TGTGCCAGCAGTGAATGGCTTCCCAGGAACACTGAAGCTTTCTTT. V usage is TRBV6-1 and J usage is TRBJ1-1; D uncertain. Germline lookup yields CDR1 MNHNS and CDR2 SASEGT. Trimming stripped 2 bases from V and 1 base from J, with 11 bases between. The CDR3 has 15 residues.

The chain joins TRBV20-1 to TRBJ1-1; tentatively, D is TRBD1 (6 bases). The CDR3 has 11 residues. The germline V gene encodes CDR1 DFQATT and CDR2 SNEGSKA (reference sequence). The CDR3 DNA reads as TGCGCCCGGGGGGGCCTGAATGAAGCTTTCTTT. It yields the protein CARGGLNEAFF.

V usage is TRBV28 and J usage is TRBJ2-1; 7 positions agree with TRBD2. CDR3 length: 15 residues. Losses at the gene ends were 3 bases for V and 0 bases for J; bases not matched to a gene: 2. From germline, CDR1 is MDHEN and CDR2 SYDVKM. The CDR3 sequence is CASSLRGFSYNEQFF. CDR3 DNA: TGTGCCAGCAGTTTGCGGGGGTTCTCCTACAATGAGCAGTTCTTC.

The chain combines TRBV10-3 with TRBJ2-3; TRBD2 matches 11 bases. Germline CDR1 and CDR2: ENHRY and SYGVKD. V was clipped by 8 bases and J by 0 bases; unmatched bases: 4. The CDR3 has 15 amino acids. The DNA of the CDR3 is TGTGCCATCTCTAGCGGGGGGCCGAGCACAGATACGCAGTATTTT. Amino acid sequence: CAISSGGPSTDTQYF.

The table lists this clone with a count of one. The chain combines TRBV7-8 with TRBJ1-1; no definite D call. Germline V gives CDR1 SGHVS, CDR2 FQNEAQ. The CDR3 has 13 amino acids. V lost 8 bases and J 1 base, leaving 11 bases between the germline ends. As DNA, the CDR3 is TGTGCCAGCGAAGGTGGGCAGAACACTGAAGCTTTCTTT. It yields the protein CASEGGQNTEAFF.

This clone was observed a handful of times. The chain couples TRBV10-3 to TRBJ1-1; D might be TRBD1 (6 bases). In germline, CDR1 is ENHRY, CDR2 SYGVKD. The CDR3 is 15 residues long. Trimming took off 0 bases at V and 1 base at J, with 9 bases between the two ends. In nucleotides, the CDR3 is TGTGCCATCAGTGAGTCGACAGGTGGGAACACTGAAGCTTTCTTT. Translation gives CAISESTGGNTEAFF.

This chain connects TRBV27 to TRBJ1-1; D uncertain. V was cut by 6 bases and J by 3 bases, with 17 bases left in between. CDR3 length equals 15 residues. CDR1 and CDR2 from the germline V gene are MNHEY and SMNVEV (reference sequence). CDR3 DNA: TGTGCCAGCAGAATTAGGCGGGGTCTATACACTGAAGCTTTCTTT. Its translation: CASRIRRGLYTEAFF.

The chain recombines TRBV28 with TRBJ1-5, with unresolved D. Per the germline V gene, CDR1 is MDHEN and CDR2 is SYDVKM. There are 12 residues in the CDR3. The CDR3 DNA reads TGTATTGTCGAGGGTGTCAATCAGCCCCAGCATTTT. It encodes CIVEGVNQPQHF.

The V and J genes are TRBV28 and TRBJ1-3; D perhaps matches TRBD1 (5 bases). This CDR3 is 15 amino acids long. Trimming stripped 8 bases from V and 7 bases from J, with 21 bases between. The germline V gene encodes CDR1 MDHEN and CDR2 SYDVKM. In DNA form, the CDR3 reads TGTGCCAGCTGGGGGGGGTTGAGTCGAATGAACACCATATATTTT. It yields the protein CASWGGLSRMNTIYF.